A single sample gave rise to the 21 T cell receptor beta chains below, sequenced in a study of cytomegalovirus exposure and HLA in healthy donors. The PCR contained 60 Vbeta and 13 Jbeta primers. Clones were sequenced by immunoSEQ multiplex PCR, and TCRdb holds only the in-frame ones, with some missing. The data hold about 150,000 clones, with 78% observed a single time. The source material was PBMCs. These receptor sequences come from a male donor in good health and CMV-seronegative.

The CDR3 is CASSLAGYQETQYF. In DNA form, the CDR3 reads TGTGCCAGCAGCCTAGCGGGGTACCAAGAGACCCAGTACTTC. The J gene is TRBJ2-5, the V gene TRBV7-3; 9 bases match TRBD2. Germline lookup yields CDR1 SGHTA and CDR2 FQGTGA. The CDR3 is 14 residues long. V lost 5 bases to trimming and J lost 0 bases; unmatched junction nucleotides: 1. Full variable domain (outside the CDR3, taken from reference TRBV7-3 and TRBJ2-5): GAGVSQTPSNKVTEKGKYVELRCDPISGHTALYWYRQSLGQGPEFLIYFQGTGAADDSGLPNDRFFAVRPEGSVSTLKIQRTERGDSAVYLCASSLAGYQETQYFGPGTRLLVL.

This clone was seen a few times. V and J are TRBV28 and TRBJ1-5; TRBD1 might be the D (6 bases). CDR1 is MDHEN and CDR2 is SYDVKM in the germline V gene. Trimming stripped 2 bases from V and 9 bases from J, with 14 bases between. The CDR3 covers 14 residues. This CDR3 reads CASSLANLRGPQHF. CDR3 coding DNA: TGTGCCAGCAGTTTAGCGAATCTCAGGGGGCCCCAGCATTTT.

The V call is TRBV19, the J call TRBJ2-1; 9 nucleotides align to TRBD2. The CDR3 contains 16 residues. The germline CDR1 and CDR2 sequences are LNHDA and SQIVND (reference sequence). The J segment lost 4 bases and the V segment lost 6 bases, leaving 10 bases of the junction unmatched. CDR3 region: CASSPRGGVGYNEQFF. DNA of the CDR3: TGTGCCAGTAGCCCCCGCGGGGGGGTGGGATACAATGAGCAGTTCTTC.

The chain uses TRBV7-2 and TRBJ1-6, with D perhaps TRBD1 (5 bases). CDR1 is SGHTA and CDR2 is FQGNSA in the germline V gene. Trimming cost V 2 bases and J 2 bases, with 7 bases left between them. The CDR3 runs 15 residues. The CDR3 here is CASSLSRAYNSPLHF. The CDR3, as DNA: TGTGCCAGCAGCTTATCCAGGGCCTATAATTCACCCCTCCACTTT.

The chain uses TRBV15 and TRBJ1-3; 8 bases are shared with TRBD1. Germline V gene lookup returns CDR1 LNHNV and CDR2 YYDKDF (reference sequence). This CDR3 is built from 16 residues. The trim removed 1 base at V and 1 base at J, leaving 3 bases unmatched. The CDR3 sequence: CATSRADRASGNTIYF. CDR3 sequence (DNA): TGTGCCACCAGCAGAGCGGACAGGGCTTCTGGAAACACCATATATTTT.

The table lists this clone with a few counts. The chain carries TRBV19 and TRBJ2-6, with 8 positions matching TRBD1. This CDR3 region has 17 residues. Germline V gives CDR1 LNHDA, CDR2 SQIVND (reference sequence). V lost 6 bases and J lost 2; bases outside the gene matches: 9. The CDR3 reads CASRTGTGDPGANVLTF. The CDR3 DNA reads TGTGCCAGTAGAACCGGGACAGGAGATCCTGGGGCCAACGTCCTGACTTTC.

The chain couples TRBV6-5 to TRBJ2-3; D gene unclear. CDR1 is MNHEY and CDR2 is SVGAGI in the germline V gene. The CDR3 length is 15 residues. V was cut by 9 bases and J by 2 bases, with 18 bases left in between. CDR3 residues: CASSKRRAYTDTQYF. The CDR3 coding sequence is TGTGCCAGTAGTAAGCGCCGAGCGTACACAGATACGCAGTATTTT.

The chain recombines TRBV7-2 with TRBJ2-5; no definite D call. Germline V gives CDR1 SGHTA, CDR2 FQGNSA. The germline V and J ends were trimmed by 5 bases and 1 base, with 11 bases remaining between them. This CDR3 comprises 14 residues. CDR3 nucleotides: TGTGCCAGCAGCCGGCAGGCGTTCCAAGAGACCCAGTACTTC. Translation gives CASSRQAFQETQYF.

The chain recombines TRBV15 with TRBJ2-7, with 7 bases matching TRBD1. Germline CDR1 is LNHNV and CDR2 is YYDKDF (reference sequence). The CDR3 length is 15 residues. Unmatched junction bases numbered 12, after V lost 4 bases and J lost 6 bases. CDR3 coding DNA: TGTGCCACCAGCATGCCGGGACAGAATTCGCCCGAGCAGTACTTC. The encoded protein is CATSMPGQNSPEQYF.

This chain joins TRBV7-2 and TRBJ2-5; 7 bases are a match to TRBD2. The CDR3 has 15 amino acids. Trimming took 1 base from V and 4 from J; bases not matched to a gene: 6. In germline, CDR1 is SGHTA, CDR2 FQGNSA. The CDR3 region has the DNA TGTGCCAGCAGCTTAGTATTTTCGGGGGGAGAGACCCAGTACTTC. Its protein is CASSLVFSGGETQYF.

J is TRBJ2-3 and V is TRBV18, with TRBD2 identical over 15 bases. The V and J ends lost 6 bases and 2 bases, in that order; junction bases with no gene match: 6. CDR1 and CDR2 (germline): KGHSH, LQKENI. The CDR3 totals 17 residues. CDR3 loop: CASSGTSGRKFTDTQYF. Written as DNA, the CDR3 is TGTGCCAGCTCGGGGACTAGCGGGAGGAAGTTCACAGATACGCAGTATTTT.

To note about this clone: One end of the junction is discordant with germline, which a read error may explain. The J gene is TRBJ2-7, the V gene TRBV7-9; D gene ambiguous. The CDR3 is 11 amino acids. Germline values: CDR1 SEHNR, CDR2 FQNEAQ (reference sequence). The chain's CDR3 is CSSSRLYEQYF. For the CDR3, the DNA is TGTTCCAGCAGCCGACTTTACGAGCAGTACTTC.

J is TRBJ2-1 and V is TRBV5-1; D possibly corresponds to TRBD1 (6 bases). V lost 4 bases and J lost 6, with 17 bases in between. This CDR3 has 15 residues. Germline V gene data show CDR1 as SGHRS and CDR2 as YFSETQ. CDR3 coding DNA: TGCGCCAGCAGCCCGGGGCAGGGGTACGGCAATGAGCAGTTCTTC. Amino acids: CASSPGQGYGNEQFF.

The chain uses TRBV27 and TRBJ2-1; no clear D gene. The V and J ends lost 4 bases and 7 bases respectively, with 11 bases between them. CDR3 length equals 13 residues. Germline V gene lookup returns CDR1 MNHEY and CDR2 SMNVEV (reference sequence). CDR3 coding DNA: TGTGCCAGCAGTTCGGCACAGTTGAATGAGCAGTTCTTC. This encodes CASSSAQLNEQFF.

The chain carries TRBV5-5 and TRBJ2-7; no clear D gene. Germline CDR1 is SGHKS and CDR2 is YYEKEE (reference sequence). Trimming took off 2 bases at V and 4 bases at J, with 10 bases between the two ends. The CDR3 sequence is 13 residues long. The chain's CDR3 is CASSFGPTYEQYF. For the CDR3, the DNA is TGTGCCAGCAGCTTTGGCCCAACGTACGAGCAGTACTTC. Full variable domain (missing parts from reference TRBV5-5 and TRBJ2-7): DAGVTQSPTHLIKTRGQQVTLRCSPISGHKSVSWYQQVLGQGPQFIFQYYEKEERGRGNFPDRFSARQFPNYSSELNVNALLLGDSALYLCASSFGPTYEQYFGPGTRLTVT.

This chain joins TRBV7-9 and TRBJ1-4, with 8 bases identical to TRBD1. Trimming at V came to 5 bases and at J to 4 bases, leaving 9 bases not matched to a gene. Germline CDR1 SEHNR, CDR2 FQNEAQ (reference sequence). CDR3 size: 16 residues. The CDR3 DNA follows: TGTGCCAGCAGCCCCGGACAGGGCGACGGTAATGAAAAACTGTTTTTT. Its translation: CASSPGQGDGNEKLFF.

The chain employs TRBV10-3 and TRBJ2-7, with D hard to call. Germline values: CDR1 ENHRY, CDR2 SYGVKD. V was shortened by 8 bases and J by 3 bases, with 11 bases between the two germline ends. This CDR3 region has 12 residues. The CDR3 sequence is CAIQRRSYEQYF. DNA of the CDR3: TGTGCCATCCAACGTAGAAGCTACGAGCAGTACTTC.

Worth noting for this clone: Other DNA sequences within the sample encode an identical CDR3. The chain couples TRBV11-1 to TRBJ2-1, with TRBD2 matching 12 bases. The V and J ends lost 2 bases and 7 bases, in that order; junction bases with no gene match: 0. The germline V gene encodes CDR1 SGHAT and CDR2 FQDESV (reference sequence). This CDR3 is built from 14 residues. Written as DNA, the CDR3 is TGTGCCAGCAGCTTACTAGCGGGGGGGAATGAGCAGTTCTTC. Translating it yields CASSLLAGGNEQFF.

The genes are TRBV4-3 and TRBJ2-2, with D hard to call. Germline values: CDR1 LGHNA, CDR2 YSLEER. V lost 0 bases and J 3 bases, leaving 5 bases between the germline ends. CDR3 length: 14 residues. In DNA, the CDR3 is TGCGCCAGCAGCCAAGACAGGTACACCGGGGAGCTGTTTTTT. Residues: CASSQDRYTGELFF.

This clone has just a few counts. The chain combines TRBV5-4 with TRBJ2-1; TRBD1 might be the D (5 bases). Trimming removed 0 bases at V and 5 bases at J, with 12 bases between. This CDR3 is 15 amino acids long. Germline V gene data show CDR1 as SGHNT and CDR2 as YYREEE (reference sequence). In DNA, the CDR3 is TGTGCCAGCAGCTTGGGGGCGGACACCGACAATGAGCAGTTCTTC. It codes for CASSLGADTDNEQFF.

The rearrangement uses TRBV7-2 and TRBJ1-1; maybe TRBD1 (6 bases). Germline V CDR1 and CDR2: SGHTA, FQGNSA. V was cut by 2 bases and J by 4 bases, with 11 bases left in between. There are 14 residues in the CDR3. In nucleotides, the CDR3 is TGTGCCAGCAGCTTATACGGACAGAGCACTGAAGCTTTCTTT. Its translation: CASSLYGQSTEAFF.